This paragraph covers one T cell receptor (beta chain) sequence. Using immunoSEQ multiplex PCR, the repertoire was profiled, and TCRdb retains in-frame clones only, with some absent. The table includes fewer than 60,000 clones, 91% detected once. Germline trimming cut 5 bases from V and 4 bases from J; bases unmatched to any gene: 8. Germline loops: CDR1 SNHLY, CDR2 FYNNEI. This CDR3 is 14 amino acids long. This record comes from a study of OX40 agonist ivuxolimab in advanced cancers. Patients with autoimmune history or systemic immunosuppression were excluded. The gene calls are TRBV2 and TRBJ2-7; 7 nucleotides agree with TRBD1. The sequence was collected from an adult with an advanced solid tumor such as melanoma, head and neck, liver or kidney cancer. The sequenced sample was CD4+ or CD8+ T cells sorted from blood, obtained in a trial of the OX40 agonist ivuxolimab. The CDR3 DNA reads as TGTGCCAGCAGTCGACAGGGAAGCAAATACGAGCAGTACTTC. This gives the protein CASSRQGSKYEQYF.